This record concerns one T cell receptor (beta chain) sequence. The clone's antigen remains unknown. The cohort consisted of hundreds of healthy bone marrow donors. All cohort members were sampled while nominally healthy, although unrecorded immune exposures were likely present. The donor was CMV seronegative and was included in the group of about 400 seronegative cohort members. Each donor provided a peripheral blood sample, and peripheral blood mononuclear cells were used for TCR beta sequencing. Genomic DNA extraction from the blood cell samples was performed with the Qiagen DNeasy Blood Extraction Kit. The data were taken from a study of cytomegalovirus exposure and HLA in healthy donors (dated by TCRdb to about 2017). At the level of the whole study: An earlier analysis of approximately 640 of the donors reported about 250 Gb of sequence data and more than 90 million unique TCR beta sequences from 150 million to 200 million T cells. Rather than drawing on any new phenotypic data, the later analysis identified candidate immune exposures from TCR beta sequences and the way those sequences occurred across donors. In a later genetic analysis, genome-wide SNP genotypes for about 55% of the 666 donors were used, and that subset was treated as a discovery cohort. An earlier analysis of nearly 600 of the donors applied high-throughput TCR beta sequencing to assess whether each TCR beta V gene segment acted as functional or pseudogenic. Among 300 to 500 genotyped donors of the cohort, an average of approximately 220,000 unique TCR beta nucleotide sequences was sequenced per donor, of which 15% to 20% were non-productive. The aim of the study was to test whether cataloging public T cell receptors could identify signatures of past pathogen exposure. The number of typed donors differed by locus: about 620-640 for A, B, C, DRB1 and DQB1; 500 to 550 for DQA1; approximately 610 for DPA1; and roughly 470 for DPB1. Besides the first cohort of about 730 subjects, a separate validation cohort made up of roughly 120 different subjects was used. Around 320 gigabases of sequencing data and tens of millions of unique TCR sequences were included in an early release covering under 650 HLA-typed donors. HLA typing covered class I and class II loci at four-digit resolution. Donor age, sex, ethnicity and CMV serostatus were compiled together with the repertoire data. Using immunosequencing, the study profiled T cell repertoires from fewer than 700 subjects and related those repertoires to cytomegalovirus serostatus. High-throughput TCR immunosequencing, statistical association of individual TCRs with disease status, and machine learning were combined to predict cytomegalovirus infection status. A handful of DR-DQ haplotypes were handled as single units for association and clustering because linkage in the cohort was strong. All discovery cohort repertoires had been generated on a single sequencing platform. Of the roughly 400 genotyped donors, 65% to 90% fell in the genetic ancestry cluster associated with self-reported Caucasian donors. In a later analysis, previously published TCR beta repertoires from about 640 donors were re-analyzed and high-resolution HLA genotyping was added so that TCR occurrence patterns could be studied.

The germline V end is reduced by 8 bases and the J end by 3 bases; junction bases left unmatched: 10. Per the germline V gene (reference sequence), MNHEY is the CDR1 and SMNVEV is the CDR2. The CDR3 measures 15 amino acids from cysteine to phenylalanine. The DNA shown is the 45-base CDR3, in frame from base 1. Libraries were constructed by the immunoSEQ multiplex PCR assay. A mixture of 60 forward primers for TCR Vbeta segments and 13 reverse primers for TCR Jbeta segments was used in the multiplex PCR. The CDR3 region of rearranged TCR beta genes was amplified from genomic DNA with a multiplex PCR assay. Amplified TCR beta libraries were sequenced as 87-base-pair reads on the Illumina HiSeq System. As for the authors' bioinformatics: A later analysis tallied around 80 million unique TCR beta chains across the 550 to 850 repertoires, and some 10 million of those chains were shared by two or more donors. Raw reads were error-corrected and collapsed into unique sequences by a nearest-neighbor algorithm in which closely related sequences were merged to remove PCR and sequencing errors. Alignment of CDR3 sequences to IMGT reference sequences was used to assign V, D and J gene segments. Each retained sequence needed at least a six-nucleotide match to both a V gene segment and a J gene segment. Rearrangements were classified as productive when the CDR3 lacked stop codons and remained in frame with V and J, and all other rearrangements were classified as non-productive. CDR3 was defined by IMGT convention, running from the second conserved V-encoded cysteine to the conserved J-encoded phenylalanine. In an earlier analysis of roughly 610 of the donors, sequences lacking an unambiguous match to a single V gene segment were excluded. In an earlier analysis of approximately 590 of the donors, V segments were called functional above 56.7% productive rearrangements and were called segregating when the between-donor standard deviation exceeded 5%. To diagnose cytomegalovirus status from the catalog of TCR beta chain sequences, a statistical classification framework was built. In a later analysis, V and J genes were assigned by comparing TCR nucleotide sequences against IMGT/GENE-DB human TR gene sequences. Using the TCRdist pipeline, a later analysis assigned CDR3 sequences along with most-parsimonious VDJ recombination scenarios. In a later analysis, each TCR beta chain was defined by its CDR3 amino acid sequence together with its V-gene family, and reads without a unique V-gene family were excluded. As a way to deal with suspected cross-contamination and a sequencing artifact, a later analysis dropped 592 nucleotide sequences that were highly shared and had low generation probability. In a later analysis, a clonal expansion index for each public chain was calculated from normalized within-repertoire ranks of inferred template counts. Generation probabilities in a later analysis came from a VDJ recombination model fitted to out-of-frame rearrangements, and those results were checked against IGoR. In a later analysis, hypergeometric tests were used to score TCR-TCR, TCR-HLA and TCR-CMV co-occurrence, with a repertoire-size bias correction applied to TCR pairs. A later analysis estimated false discovery rates by permuting HLA or CMV assignments 20 times. In a later analysis, co-occurring TCRs were grouped using DBSCAN, and TCRdist sequence similarity was added for clustering within HLA-allele-positive subsets. Repertoires with fewer than 30,000 or more than 120,000 public chains were left out of co-occurrence clustering, as were four to six repertoires with anomalous nucleotide sharing. TCRdb took this table from immuneACCESS and kept in-frame rearrangements with V and J called. Such tables lack part of the clones; where checked against another copy, unresolved V genes explain under half of the gap, and the rest is unexplained. V and J calls and clone size are given by that table; D and trimming were obtained from the DNA. In this sample's table one finds under 150,000 clones. Approximately 2.4% of the sample is in the top ten clones.

The research as a whole found: A later analysis associated 15,000 to 20,000 TCR beta sequences with specific HLA alleles at a false discovery rate of 0.05. V-gene and J-gene trimming of TCR beta chains was associated with a missense DCLRE1C variant in a later genetic analysis, and the association was replicated in an independent cohort. The study gave a list of about 150 TCR beta chains associated with cytomegalovirus. According to a later analysis, parvovirus B19, influenza, CMV and Epstein-Barr virus appeared linked to several top co-occurrence clusters. A cluster of highly shared sequence variants was judged likely to represent a technical artifact of the sequencing pipeline. The cohort was sequenced for TCR beta chains only, and without alpha or paired-chain data the features that could be detected were limited. Across donors, most TCR sequences were observed very rarely, whereas some public TCRs were present in many individuals. In both the original and validation cohorts, the classifier was reported to diagnose cytomegalovirus status with high specificity and sensitivity. Because HLA typing was missing for some donors at each locus, association tests included only the typed subset. Approximately 18 rarely observed V segments, including chromosome 9 orphons, were excluded from the earlier analysis of approximately 500 of the donors because counts were too low. A later analysis found that TCR association rates varied across HLA loci, with DRB1 alleles showing the most associated TCRs and HLA-C alleles the fewest. A further reported finding was that TCR beta sequences accurately predicted the HLA-A and HLA-B alleles for most subjects in the first cohort. Linkage disequilibrium might explain the correlated functional status among segregating V segments, but an unknown experimental factor could not be excluded. Broadly in line with IMGT annotations, most TCR beta V segments showed up in productive rearrangements about 87% or about 30% of the time in an earlier analysis of roughly 590 of the donors. Sequencing depth was assumed to be roughly uniform across donors in the presence/absence analyses, though that assumption may not hold. According to a later analysis, most CMV-associated TCR beta chains appeared to be HLA-restricted, and the HLA associations seemed to be driven largely by CMV exposure. Three of the identified cytomegalovirus-associated TCR beta chains were confirmed in vitro to be specific for cytomegalovirus antigens. Immune exposure information for the cohort was limited to CMV serostatus. Compared with equally common non-associated chains, HLA-associated TCR beta chains in a later analysis were more clonally expanded and had lower generation probabilities. In a later genetic analysis, fewer N-insertions in productive TCRs were reported among donors in an Asian-associated ancestry cluster than the roughly 700-donor mean. Because the 87-base-pair reads could not distinguish some IMGT-functional V segments, including TRBV6-2 and TRBV6-3, those segments were excluded. When HLA alleles, especially DR and DQ, strongly co-occurred, attributing TCR associations to individual alleles was difficult. According to the authors, the approach could potentially be generalized to other disease states and immunological phenotypes.

The chain is made from TRBV27 and TRBJ2-7, with 10 bases aligning to TRBD1. This receptor was taken from a man aged 40-49 years in good health and CMV-seronegative. Sequences were obtained from PBMCs. The DNA sequence is given as TGTGCCAGCCAAAGACCGGGACAGGGGAGCTACGAGCAGTACTTC. This codes for CASQRPGQGSYEQYF.